These 28 T cell receptor beta chains share one sample of origin, sequenced in a study of T cells after yellow fever vaccination. MiXCR, applied by TCRdb to the 5' RACE reads, yields one record per CDR3 protein. Here the sample spans 450,000 to 600,000 distinct CDR3 sequences, approximately 12% being singletons. Sequenced material: PBMCs, taken on the day of the yellow fever booster vaccination. These receptors were collected from a man under 40 who received the YFV17D yellow fever vaccine.

This clonotype was observed many times. The V gene is TRBV29-1, the J gene TRBJ2-3; D unresolved. V dropped 3 bases and J dropped 1 base, with 5 bases sitting between them. The CDR3 is made up of 12 amino acids. The V gene's germline CDR1 is SQVTM and CDR2 ANQGSEA. The CDR3 region is CSVDEGTDTQYF. CDR3 coding DNA: TGCAGCGTTGACGAGGGCACAGATACGCAGTATTTT.

The rearrangement uses TRBV2 and TRBJ2-6; 13 bases agree with TRBD2. The CDR3 sequence is 17 residues long. Germline assignment: CDR1 SNHLY and CDR2 FYNNEI. With 6 bases clipped from V and 2 bases from J, the junction kept 4 bases outside the gene matches. The CDR3 DNA follows: TGTGCCAGCAGCGGGACTAGCGGGATGGCTGGGGCCAACGTCCTGACTTTC. Residues: CASSGTSGMAGANVLTF. Filled out from reference TRBV2 and TRBJ2-6, the complete variable domain reads EPEVTQTPSHQVTQMGQEVILRCVPISNHLYFYWYRQILGQKVEFLVSFYNNEISEKSEIFDDQFSVERPDGSNFTLKIRSTKLEDSAMYFCASSGTSGMAGANVLTFGAGSRLTVL.

This clonotype was counted ten times or more. The gene calls are TRBV5-1 and TRBJ2-1, with 11 bases fitting TRBD2. CDR3 length: 15 amino acids. The V gene end was trimmed by 4 bases and the J gene end by 5 bases; junction bases not matched to a gene: 5. The germline V gene encodes CDR1 SGHRS and CDR2 YFSETQ. CDR3: CASSTVAGGNNEQFF. As DNA, the CDR3 is TGCGCCAGCAGCACGGTAGCGGGAGGGAACAATGAGCAGTTCTTC.

The chain combines TRBV12-3 or TRBV12-4 with TRBJ2-5, with a tentative D call TRBD2 (6 bases). Trimming stripped 0 bases from V and 5 bases from J, with 19 bases between. CDR3 length: 17 amino acids. Here the CDR3 reads CASSLATRGGLGETQYF. In DNA form, the CDR3 reads TGTGCCAGCAGTTTAGCGACTAGGGGAGGCTTAGGGGAGACCCAGTACTTC.

Here the CDR3 reads CASSHGTYEQYF. The CDR3 DNA reads as TGCGCCAGCAGTCACGGGACCTACGAGCAGTACTTC. V and J are TRBV23-1 and TRBJ2-7; D perhaps matches TRBD2 (5 bases). TRBV23-1 is flagged as an ORF with uncertain function. This CDR3 region has 12 residues. The V gene lost 3 bases and the J gene lost 2 bases, with 5 bases spanning the gap.

The V and J genes are TRBV30 and TRBJ2-5; D is uncertain. Between the trimmed V and J ends, which lost 0 bases and 2 bases, there was a span of 13 bases. Germline loops: CDR1 GTSNPN, CDR2 SVGIG (reference sequence). This CDR3 spans 15 amino acids. The DNA of the CDR3 is TGTGCCTGGAGTGTAATCTACAGTTTACAAGAGACCCAGTACTTC. Protein product: CAWSVIYSLQETQYF.

This sequence joins TRBV2 and TRBJ1-1; unclear D gene. The V end was cut by 3 bases, the J end by 1 base, with 6 bases between. Germline CDR1 SNHLY, CDR2 FYNNEI. The CDR3 covers 13 residues. The CDR3 is CASSDNWNTEAFF. Here the CDR3 DNA reads TGTGCCAGCAGTGATAACTGGAACACTGAAGCTTTCTTT.

This clonotype was seen only a few times. This sequence joins TRBV9 and TRBJ1-1, with D unresolved. The CDR3 has 12 residues. The ends were cut back, 0 bases at V and 7 bases at J, with 7 bases in the middle. CDR1 is SGDLS, CDR2 YYNGEE, per germline. The CDR3 sequence: CASSVDGFEAFF. CDR3 coding DNA: TGTGCCAGCAGCGTAGATGGATTTGAAGCTTTCTTT.

This clonotype turned up a few times. The gene calls are TRBV6-6 and TRBJ2-2; no definite D call. CDR3 length: 13 amino acids. CDR1 is MNHNY, CDR2 SVGAGI, per germline (reference sequence). CDR3 protein: CAIGAANTGELFF. In DNA form, the CDR3 reads TGTGCGATTGGAGCCGCGAACACCGGGGAGCTGTTTTTT.

DNA for the CDR3: TGCGCCAGCAGCCAAGATCGGGCCTTCTACGAGCAGTTCTTC. Translating it yields CASSQDRAFYEQFF. The chain is built from TRBV4-1 and TRBJ2-1, with no clear D. CDR1 and CDR2 from the germline V gene are MGHRA and YSYEKL. V was shortened by 0 bases and J by 10 bases, with 13 bases between the two germline ends. The CDR3 totals 14 residues.

This clonotype was found a few times. The chain couples TRBV4-2 to TRBJ2-2, with D maybe TRBD2 (6 bases). V dropped 2 bases and J dropped 5 bases, with 12 bases sitting between them. The germline gives CDR1 LGHNA, CDR2 YNFKEQ. This CDR3 has 15 residues. The CDR3 bases are TGTGCCAGCAGCCAACCGAAGGGAGGAACCGGGGAGCTGTTTTTT. The encoded protein is CASSQPKGGTGELFF.

This rearrangement joins TRBV12-3 or TRBV12-4 to TRBJ2-6; possibly TRBD1 or TRBD2 for D (5 bases each). Trimming stripped 6 bases from V and 3 bases from J, with 12 bases between. This CDR3 contains 15 residues. The CDR3 region is CASSLGRLGANVLTF. In DNA, the CDR3 is TGTGCCAGCAGCCTGGGACGGCTTGGGGCCAACGTCCTGACTTTC.

This clonotype was detected a few times. The rearrangement uses TRBV29-1 and TRBJ1-2, with D uncertain. Germline loops: CDR1 SQVTM, CDR2 ANQGSEA. The CDR3 is 11 residues long. V gave up 0 bases and J gave up 8 bases, with 7 bases separating them. CDR3: CSVEDPVGYTF. The CDR3 DNA reads as TGCAGCGTTGAAGATCCGGTAGGCTACACCTTC. Full variable domain (missing parts from reference TRBV29-1 and TRBJ1-2): SAVISQKPSRDICQRGTSLTIQCQVDSQVTMMFWYRQQPGQSLTLIATANQGSEATYESGFVIDKFPISRPNLTFSTLTVSNMSPEDSSIYLCSVEDPVGYTFGSGTRLTVV.

In this sample, this clonotype turned up a few times. The chain combines TRBV11-2 with TRBJ2-1; 13 bases agree with TRBD2. The trim removed 1 base at V and 10 bases at J, leaving 4 bases unmatched. The CDR3 runs to 15 residues. Germline lookup yields CDR1 SGHAT and CDR2 FQNNGV. The CDR3 reads CASSLGAGLAGEQFF. CDR3 DNA sequence: TGTGCCAGCAGCTTAGGGGCGGGACTAGCGGGAGAGCAGTTCTTC.

The chain employs TRBV28 and TRBJ2-1; TRBD1 is a possible D gene (5 bases). The CDR3 contains 15 residues. Germline V CDR1 and CDR2: MDHEN, SYDVKM. V shed 4 bases and J shed 6 bases, with 16 bases lying between them. In nucleotides, the CDR3 is TGTGCCAGCAGTTCCCCAGGGCAGGGTACCAATGAGCAGTTCTTC. Its protein is CASSSPGQGTNEQFF.

The V and J genes are TRBV20-1 and TRBJ1-3; no reliable D call. CDR3 length equals 14 residues. V shed 2 bases and J shed 0 bases, with 8 bases lying between them. CDR1 and CDR2 from the germline V gene are DFQATT and SNEGSKA (reference sequence). The CDR3 protein is CSARRRDSGNTIYF. CDR3 sequence (DNA): TGCAGTGCTAGACGAAGGGACTCTGGAAACACCATATATTTT.

This clonotype was observed a handful of times. V gene TRBV20-1 combines with J gene TRBJ2-1, with TRBD1 identical over 7 bases. Germline assignment: CDR1 DFQATT and CDR2 SNEGSKA (reference sequence). This CDR3 has 12 residues. V lost 2 bases to trimming and J lost 11 bases; unmatched junction nucleotides: 6. CDR3 nucleotide sequence: TGCAGTGCTAGACTCCGGGACAGCAAGCAGTTCTTC. Protein: CSARLRDSKQFF.

This clonotype was counted ten times or more. This chain links TRBV12-3 or TRBV12-4 with TRBJ2-7, with no clear D. This CDR3 is 12 amino acids long. The ends were cut back, 2 bases at V and 6 bases at J, with 8 bases in the middle. The CDR3 here is CASSLTAPEQYF. The CDR3 DNA reads TGTGCCAGCAGTTTAACAGCTCCCGAGCAGTACTTC.

This clonotype has just a few counts. The chain recombines TRBV7-6 with TRBJ2-7; 7 bases match TRBD2. CDR3 length: 13 residues. The germline V gene encodes CDR1 SGHVS and CDR2 FNYEAQ. V lost 5 bases, J lost 5 bases, and 6 bases stayed unmatched. CDR3 residues: CASSPGGTNEQYF. The CDR3 nucleotides read TGTGCCAGCAGCCCCGGGGGGACTAACGAGCAGTACTTC.

This chain joins TRBV10-1 and TRBJ2-1; weak D call: TRBD2 (5 bases). V was shortened by 4 bases and J by 10 bases, with 23 bases between the two germline ends. CDR3 length: 16 amino acids. Per germline, CDR1 WNHNN and CDR2 SYGVQD (reference sequence). CDR3 loop: CASSGPPEGQAREQFF. The CDR3, as DNA: TGCGCCAGCAGTGGCCCGCCTGAGGGCCAGGCAAGGGAGCAGTTCTTC.

V usage is TRBV29-1 and J usage is TRBJ2-7, with 9 bases that match TRBD1. The CDR3 has 15 amino acids. V lost 2 bases to trimming and J lost 3 bases; unmatched junction nucleotides: 8. Germline V gene data show CDR1 as SQVTM and CDR2 as ANQGSEA. The CDR3 loop is CSVESPGQGRYEQYF. As DNA, the CDR3 is TGCAGCGTTGAATCCCCGGGACAGGGCCGCTACGAGCAGTACTTC.

The rearrangement joins TRBV20-1 to TRBJ2-1; 7 nucleotides agree with TRBD2. The CDR3 has 15 amino acids. In germline, CDR1 is DFQATT, CDR2 SNEGSKA (reference sequence). V was pared by 6 bases and J by 5 bases, with 13 bases of the junction left unmatched. The CDR3 loop reads CSAGQAGSYNNEQFF. The CDR3 DNA sequence: TGCAGTGCCGGACAAGCGGGATCTTACAACAATGAGCAGTTCTTC.

J is TRBJ2-1 and V is TRBV21-1; TRBD1, as called in the table, went unchecked against the DNA. TRBV21-1 constitutes a pseudogene. This CDR3 contains 12 residues. CDR3 amino acids: CASRTGCNEQFF. The CDR3 DNA reads as TGTGCCAGCAGGACGGGATGCAATGAGCAGTTCTTC.

This clonotype turned up a few times. This chain uses TRBV20-1 with TRBJ2-4; D may be TRBD1 (6 bases). Germline V gene lookup returns CDR1 DFQATT and CDR2 SNEGSKA (reference sequence). This CDR3 is built from 14 residues. V was clipped by 3 bases and J by 6 bases, with 15 bases between them. This CDR3 reads CSASTGQTVNIQYF. The DNA for the CDR3 is TGCAGTGCTAGCACAGGACAGACAGTAAACATTCAGTACTTC.

This clonotype occurred a few times. The V gene is TRBV6-1, the J gene TRBJ2-5, with 9 bases aligning to TRBD1. There are 15 residues in the CDR3. Germline loops: CDR1 MNHNS, CDR2 SASEGT. V lost 1 base and J lost 8; bases outside the gene matches: 8. The CDR3 loop reads CASSEVSGQGGTQYF. Written as DNA, the CDR3 is TGTGCCAGCAGTGAAGTGTCGGGACAGGGTGGAACCCAGTACTTC.

This clonotype was recorded a few times. The genes are TRBV7-8 and TRBJ2-1; D is unresolved. The V gene's germline CDR1 is SGHVS and CDR2 FQNEAQ. The V end was cut by 1 base, the J end by 4 bases, with 17 bases between. This CDR3 contains 17 residues. This chain's CDR3 is CASSLVVGTNMYNEQFF. As DNA, the CDR3 is TGTGCCAGCAGCTTAGTGGTCGGTACCAACATGTACAATGAGCAGTTCTTC.

This sequence joins TRBV5-1 and TRBJ2-2, with 8 nucleotides matching TRBD1. The CDR3 has 16 residues. Trimming at V came to 4 bases and at J to 2 bases, leaving 7 bases not matched to a gene. CDR1 and CDR2 (germline): SGHRS, YFSETQ. DNA of the CDR3: TGCGCCAGCAGCACTTGGACAGGGACCAACACCGGGGAGCTGTTTTTT. Translation gives CASSTWTGTNTGELFF.

The table lists this clonotype with a few counts. J is TRBJ2-7 and V is TRBV20-1, with 7 nucleotides matching TRBD1. The germline V gene has CDR1 DFQATT and CDR2 SNEGSKA (reference sequence). This CDR3 comprises 14 residues. V was clipped by 6 bases and J by 0 bases; unmatched bases: 8. The CDR3 here is CSAINDRASYEQYF. The DNA of the CDR3 is TGCAGTGCAATTAACGACAGGGCCTCCTACGAGCAGTACTTC.